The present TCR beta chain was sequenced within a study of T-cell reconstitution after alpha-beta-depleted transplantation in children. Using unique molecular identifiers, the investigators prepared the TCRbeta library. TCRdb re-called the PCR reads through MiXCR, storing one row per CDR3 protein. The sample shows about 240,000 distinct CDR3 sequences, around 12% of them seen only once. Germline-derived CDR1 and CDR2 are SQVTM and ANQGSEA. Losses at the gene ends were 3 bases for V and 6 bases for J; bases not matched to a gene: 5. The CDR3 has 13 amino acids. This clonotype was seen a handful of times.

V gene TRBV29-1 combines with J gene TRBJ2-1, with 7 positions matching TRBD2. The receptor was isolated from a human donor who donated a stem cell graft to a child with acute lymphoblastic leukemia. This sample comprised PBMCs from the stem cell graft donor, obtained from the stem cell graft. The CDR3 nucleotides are TGCAGCGTTGAGGGGGGGGTCGTCAATGAGCAGTTCTTC. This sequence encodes CSVEGGVVNEQFF.